The next 19 T cell receptor beta chains were all read from a single sample in a study of blood T cell repertoires in COVID-19. Assay used: immunoSEQ multiplex PCR; TCRdb lists only in-frame clones, some missing. The sample lists 300,000 to 400,000 clones, under 95% seen once, with more than 3% in the top ten. Sequencing was carried out using peripheral blood. The source is a woman between 18 and 30 years old who had recovered from COVID-19.

This chain joins TRBV7-2 and TRBJ2-5, with 12 bases identical to TRBD2. With 5 bases clipped from V and 4 bases from J, the junction kept 5 bases outside the gene matches. The V gene's germline CDR1 is SGHTA and CDR2 FQGNSA. This CDR3 region has 15 residues. The CDR3 protein is CASSILAGGGETQYF. As DNA, the CDR3 is TGTGCCAGCAGCATACTAGCGGGAGGTGGAGAGACCCAGTACTTC.

This CDR3 is CAITGEVRSPLHF. The CDR3 DNA reads TGTGCCATCACCGGGGAAGTTCGTTCACCCCTCCACTTT. The rearrangement links TRBV10-3 to TRBJ1-6; D not resolved. Looked up from germline, CDR1 is ENHRY and CDR2 is SYGVKD. V was clipped by 7 bases and J by 9 bases, with 13 bases between them. This CDR3 spans 13 amino acids.

The chain is built from TRBV7-9 and TRBJ2-6; D call uncertain. V lost 5 bases, J lost 0 bases, and 5 bases lay in between. The germline gives CDR1 SEHNR, CDR2 FQNEAQ (reference sequence). This CDR3 comprises 14 residues. CDR3 coding DNA: TGTGCCAGCAGCATTAGCTCTGGGGCCAACGTCCTGACTTTC. It translates to CASSISSGANVLTF.

This clone was observed a single time. This chain connects TRBV3-1 (or the pseudogene TRBV3-2) to TRBJ1-1, with D unresolved. This CDR3 is 14 amino acids long. Germline V gene data show CDR1 as LGHDT and CDR2 as YNNKEL (reference sequence). The V end was cut by 0 bases, the J end by 6 bases, with 11 bases between. CDR3 sequence: CASSQDFITAEAFF. In DNA, the CDR3 is TGTGCCAGCAGCCAAGATTTTATAACAGCTGAAGCTTTCTTT.

The chain uses TRBV30 and TRBJ2-1, with TRBD2 identical over 8 bases. J gave up 6 bases and V 3 bases, and 4 bases lay outside the gene matches. This CDR3 is built from 13 residues. The germline V gene has CDR1 GTSNPN and CDR2 SVGIG (reference sequence). The CDR3 DNA reads TGTGCCTGGAGGGACGGGAGGGCCAATGAGCAGTTCTTC. Its translation: CAWRDGRANEQFF. Based on the CDR3 plus reference TRBV30 and TRBJ2-1, the full variable domain is SQTIHQWPATLVQPVGSPLSLECTVEGTSNPNLYWYRQAAGRGLQLLFYSVGIGQISSEVPQNLSASRPQDRQFILSSKKLLLSDSGFYLCAWRDGRANEQFFGPGTRLTVL.

V usage is TRBV10-3 and J usage is TRBJ1-5; D is unclear. Trimming pared 1 base from V and 2 bases from J, leaving 6 bases between. The CDR3 runs 14 residues. Germline V CDR1 and CDR2: ENHRY, SYGVKD. The CDR3 DNA follows: TGTGCCATCAGTGAGTTACATGGCAATCAGCCCCAGCATTTT. Translation: CAISELHGNQPQHF.

The chain recombines TRBV24-1 with TRBJ1-4, with D possibly TRBD1 on 5 matching bases. The germline gives CDR1 KGHDR, CDR2 SFDVKD. CDR3 size: 15 residues. Trimming stripped 2 bases from V and 6 bases from J, with 12 bases between. The CDR3 loop reads CATSDSTGVDEKLFF. Here the CDR3 DNA reads TGTGCCACCAGTGATTCCACAGGCGTCGATGAAAAACTGTTTTTT.

The chain recombines TRBV4-3 with TRBJ2-3; 9 nucleotides line up with TRBD2. Germline V gene sequence: CDR1 LGHNA, CDR2 YSLEER. V lost 0 bases, J lost 3 bases, and 7 bases stayed unmatched. The CDR3 sequence is 17 residues long. Written as DNA, the CDR3 is TGCGCCAGCAGCCAAGACCGTCTAGCGGGATTAACAGATACGCAGTATTTT. Residues: CASSQDRLAGLTDTQYF.

V gene TRBV18 combines with J gene TRBJ1-5, with D possibly being TRBD1 (6 bases). CDR3 length: 16 residues. V was cut by 2 bases and J by 6 bases, with 17 bases left in between. CDR1 and CDR2 (germline): KGHSH, LQKENI. The CDR3, as DNA: TGTGCCAGCTCACCAGGGGCAGGAAGAGGGGGTCAGCCCCAGCATTTT. Its protein product is CASSPGAGRGGQPQHF.

The chain joins TRBV7-2 to TRBJ2-5; 10 nucleotides agree with TRBD2. Germline assignment: CDR1 SGHTA and CDR2 FQGNSA. J lost 5 bases, V lost 1 base, and 7 bases had no gene match. The CDR3 covers 16 residues. The CDR3 reads CASSLVSSGSVETQYF. CDR3 in DNA: TGTGCCAGCAGCTTAGTGTCTAGCGGGAGTGTGGAGACCCAGTACTTC. Combining the CDR3 with reference TRBV7-2 and TRBJ2-5 gives the whole variable domain GAGVSQSPSNKVTEKGKDVELRCDPISGHTALYWYRQSLGQGLEFLIYFQGNSAPDKSGLPSDRFSAERTGGSVSTLTIQRTQQEDSAVYLCASSLVSSGSVETQYFGPGTRLLVL.

The V gene is TRBV7-9, the J gene TRBJ2-7; the match to TRBD2 covers 8 bases. The CDR3 is 16 amino acids. CDR1 is SEHNR and CDR2 is FQNEAQ in the germline V gene (reference sequence). After removal of 5 bases from V and 2 bases from J, the junction contained 11 bases not matched to a gene. This CDR3 is CASSPYPGGEAYEQYV. As DNA, the CDR3 is TGTGCCAGCAGCCCCTACCCGGGGGGGGAGGCCTACGAGCAGTACGTC.

This chain connects TRBV5-4 to TRBJ2-4; maybe TRBD2 (7 bases). V lost 4 bases and J 9 bases, leaving 14 bases between the germline ends. This CDR3 is 13 amino acids long. Germline lookup yields CDR1 SGHNT and CDR2 YYREEE (reference sequence). The CDR3: CASSPPGGGIQYF. The CDR3 DNA is TGTGCCAGCAGCCCGCCGGGGGGCGGCATTCAGTACTTC.

V is TRBV11-3 and J is TRBJ2-1, with D tentatively TRBD1 (6 bases). CDR1 and CDR2 from the germline V gene are SGHNT and YENEEA. The CDR3 covers 16 residues. V shed 2 bases and J shed 0 bases, with 11 bases lying between them. The CDR3: CASSLMTGHSYNEQFF. CDR3 nucleotides: TGTGCCAGCAGCTTAATGACAGGACACTCCTACAATGAGCAGTTCTTC.

This chain connects TRBV11-3 to TRBJ2-1, with D hard to call. Germline V gene sequence: CDR1 SGHNT, CDR2 YENEEA. With 3 bases removed from V and 5 bases from J, the gap between germline ends came to 17 bases. The CDR3 extends over 16 amino acids. This CDR3 reads CASSFDQVTINNEQFF. CDR3 coding DNA: TGTGCCAGCAGCTTCGATCAAGTTACTATAAACAATGAGCAGTTCTTC.

The CDR3: CASSLGEQNYNEQFF. The CDR3 region has the DNA TGTGCCAGCAGCTTGGGGGAGCAGAACTACAATGAGCAGTTCTTC. V gene TRBV5-5 combines with J gene TRBJ2-1; D might be TRBD2 (5 bases). With 0 bases removed from V and 3 bases from J, the gap between germline ends came to 10 bases. The length of the CDR3 is 15 residues. The V gene's germline CDR1 is SGHKS and CDR2 YYEKEE (reference sequence).

The CDR3 spells CASRRTPGQYEQYV. CDR3 DNA sequence: TGTGCCAGCAGACGGACACCGGGACAGTACGAGCAGTACGTC. V gene TRBV6-5 combines with J gene TRBJ2-7; 7 bases are a match to TRBD1. The CDR3 is 14 amino acids. V shed 6 bases and J 4 bases; nucleotides not matched to a gene: 9. The germline V gene has CDR1 MNHEY and CDR2 SVGAGI.

The V gene is TRBV13, the J gene TRBJ1-1; perhaps TRBD1 as D (5 bases). Trimming cost V 3 bases and J 11 bases, with 19 bases left between them. The CDR3 runs to 14 residues. CDR1 and CDR2 (germline): PRHDT, FYEKMQ (reference sequence). The CDR3 region has the DNA TGTGCCAGCAGCTTGGGGCAGAGCCTCGTCCAGGCTTTCTTT. This translates into CASSLGQSLVQAFF. Based on the CDR3 plus reference TRBV13 and TRBJ1-1, the full variable domain is AAGVIQSPRHLIKEKRETATLKCYPIPRHDTVYWYQQGPGQDPQFLISFYEKMQSDKGSIPDRFSAQQFSDYHSELNMSSLELGDSALYFCASSLGQSLVQAFFGQGTRLTVV.

The chain uses TRBV6-1 and TRBJ1-5; 8 bases are shared with TRBD1. CDR3 length equals 16 residues. The V gene's germline CDR1 is MNHNS and CDR2 SASEGT. J was trimmed by 6 bases and V by 3 bases; bases with no gene match: 10. Here the CDR3 DNA reads TGTGCCAGCAGTGACTACCTGGCAGGGGGCGGTCAGCCCCAGCATTTT. It translates to CASSDYLAGGGQPQHF.

This sequence joins TRBV29-1 and TRBJ1-2; D is possibly TRBD1 (6 bases). Trimming removed 7 bases at V and 2 bases at J, with 20 bases between. The CDR3 is made up of 15 amino acids. Germline V CDR1 and CDR2: SQVTM, ANQGSEA. The CDR3: CSARGLRQDNYGYTF. CDR3 coding DNA: TGCAGCGCACGTGGGCTGCGACAGGACAACTATGGCTACACCTTC.